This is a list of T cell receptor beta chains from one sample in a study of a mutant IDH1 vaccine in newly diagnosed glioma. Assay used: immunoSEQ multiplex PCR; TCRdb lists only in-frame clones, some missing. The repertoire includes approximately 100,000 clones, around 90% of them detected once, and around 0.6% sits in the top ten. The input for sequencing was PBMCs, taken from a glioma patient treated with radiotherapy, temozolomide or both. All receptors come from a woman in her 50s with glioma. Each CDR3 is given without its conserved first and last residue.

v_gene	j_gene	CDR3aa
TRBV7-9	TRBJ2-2	ASSLTDYTGELF
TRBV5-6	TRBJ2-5	ASSLGAGDEQY
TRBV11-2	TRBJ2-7	ASSLGRDYEQY
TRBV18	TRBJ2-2	ASSPPVTGELF
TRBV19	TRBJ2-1	ASQGQGLWDEQF
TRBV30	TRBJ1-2	AWSVRRWYRNYGYT
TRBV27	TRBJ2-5	ASSQERFRETQY
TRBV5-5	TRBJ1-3	ASSPRGAALSGNTIY
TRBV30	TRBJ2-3	AWSGGRGIRTDTQY
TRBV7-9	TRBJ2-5	ASSLRFYGDQETQY
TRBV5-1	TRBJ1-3	ASSPSGGEGNTIY
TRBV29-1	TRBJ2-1	SVLAGGLYNEQF
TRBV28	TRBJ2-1	ASRDSGTGDEQF
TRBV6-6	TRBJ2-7	ASRQVGAPGAEQY
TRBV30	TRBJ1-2	AWSRVGSSYT
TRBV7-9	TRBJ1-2	ASSSRLGDGYT
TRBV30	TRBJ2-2	AWSPGYTGELF
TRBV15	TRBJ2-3	ATSREGTSTDTQY
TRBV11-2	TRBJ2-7	ASSLETGSSYEQY
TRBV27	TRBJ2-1	ASSLKAGGYNEQF
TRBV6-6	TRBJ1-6	ASSPQRQRNSPLH
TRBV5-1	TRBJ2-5	ASSLGGQETQY
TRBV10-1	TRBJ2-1	ASSEKDFNEQF
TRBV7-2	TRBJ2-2	ASSQRPYHLTGELF
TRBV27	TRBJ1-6	ASSFNRNSPLH
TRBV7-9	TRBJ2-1	ASSLGSPGF
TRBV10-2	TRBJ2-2	ASSDGLAGTGELF
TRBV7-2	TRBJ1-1	ASSLGVQMNTEAF
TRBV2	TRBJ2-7	ASSEKSFGEQY
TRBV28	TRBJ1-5	ASSPPMGVGQPQH
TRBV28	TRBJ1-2	ASTEPGQGANYGYT
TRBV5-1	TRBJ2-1	ASGAARGTEGIEQF
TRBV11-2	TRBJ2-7	ASSLNGRPYEQY
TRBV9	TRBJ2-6	ASSGTGFRSGANVLT
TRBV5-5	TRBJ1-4	ASSGQGGSEKLF
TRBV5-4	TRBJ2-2	ASSFPAGMNTGELF
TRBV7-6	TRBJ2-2	ASSSKGLTGELF
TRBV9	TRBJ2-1	ASSVARGSSYNEQF
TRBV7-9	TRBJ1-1	ASSLAGYNTEAF
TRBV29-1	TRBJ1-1	SVDRARTEAF
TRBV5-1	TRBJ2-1	ASSPGWGASSYNEQF
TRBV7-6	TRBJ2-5	ASSPGLAVWETQY
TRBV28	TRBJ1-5	ASGTQGNQPQH
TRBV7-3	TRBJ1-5	ASSPTGGLGPQH
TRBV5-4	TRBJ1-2	ASSPDRGSGYT
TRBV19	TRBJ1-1	ASSNLQGALAEAF
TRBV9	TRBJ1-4	ASSVEIGTGNEKLF
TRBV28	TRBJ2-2	ASTPMGPGGSGELF
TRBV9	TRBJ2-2	ASSVATGVRTGELF
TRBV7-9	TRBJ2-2	ASSLGAGELF
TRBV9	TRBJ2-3	ASSVAIDPVDTDTQY
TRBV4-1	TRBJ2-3	ASSQEGRVSDTQY
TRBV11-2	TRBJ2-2	ASSPPHTGELF
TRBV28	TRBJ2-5	ATGGADQETQY
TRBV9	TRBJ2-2	ASRPREGLTGELF
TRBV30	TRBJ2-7	AWRVQGAREQY
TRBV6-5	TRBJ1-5	ASSWSQTYSNQPQH
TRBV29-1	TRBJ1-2	SVALRTGGGYGYT
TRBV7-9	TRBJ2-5	ASSHATERKETQY